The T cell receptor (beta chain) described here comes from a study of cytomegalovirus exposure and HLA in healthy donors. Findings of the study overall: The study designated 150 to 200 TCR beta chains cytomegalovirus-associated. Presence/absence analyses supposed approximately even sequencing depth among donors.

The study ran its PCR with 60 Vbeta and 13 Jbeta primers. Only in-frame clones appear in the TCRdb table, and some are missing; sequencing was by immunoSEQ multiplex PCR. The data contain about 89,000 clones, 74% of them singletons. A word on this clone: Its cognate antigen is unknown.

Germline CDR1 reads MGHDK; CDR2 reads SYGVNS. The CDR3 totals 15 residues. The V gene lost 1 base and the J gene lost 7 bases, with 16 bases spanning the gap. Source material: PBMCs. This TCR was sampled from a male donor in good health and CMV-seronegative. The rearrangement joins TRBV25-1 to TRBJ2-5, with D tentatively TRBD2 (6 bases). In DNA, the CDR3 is TGTGCCAGCAGTGAATTTCGGGGACTGGCTGGGACCCAGTACTTC. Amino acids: CASSEFRGLAGTQYF.